The 15 T cell receptor beta chains listed next were all sequenced from one sample in a study of CD8 T cells in ankylosing spondylitis. TCRdb fed the 5' RACE reads into MiXCR, producing one record per CDR3 protein. The profile shows tens of thousands of distinct CDR3 sequences, 6% of them singletons. Sequencing was done on a sample of blood, either unsorted or a sorted T cell fraction (not recorded which). All receptors come from a male donor with ankylosing spondylitis or in good health (not recorded which).

In this sample, this clonotype turned up many times. J is TRBJ1-1 and V is TRBV5-1; D is perhaps TRBD1 (6 bases). The CDR3 loop spans 15 amino acids. Germline values: CDR1 SGHRS, CDR2 YFSETQ. V was shortened by 3 bases and J by 3 bases, with 15 bases between the two germline ends. The CDR3 sequence is CASSWGTIQDTEAFF. In DNA, the CDR3 is TGCGCCAGCAGCTGGGGGACAATCCAGGACACTGAAGCTTTCTTT.

Ten or more counts support this clonotype. The rearrangement links TRBV9 to TRBJ2-3; D not resolved. V was shortened by 3 bases and J by 1 base, with 6 bases between the two germline ends. Germline V gene data show CDR1 as SGDLS and CDR2 as YYNGEE. The CDR3 runs to 13 residues. This CDR3 is CASSAGGTDTQYF. The CDR3 bases are TGTGCCAGCAGCGCGGGTGGCACAGATACGCAGTATTTT.

This clonotype was found many times. This chain connects TRBV9 to TRBJ2-2; perhaps TRBD2 as D (6 bases). The CDR3 consists of 14 residues. Germline V gene lookup returns CDR1 SGDLS and CDR2 YYNGEE. V lost 3 bases and J 5 bases, leaving 11 bases between the germline ends. The CDR3 loop reads CASSAGGETGELFF. DNA of the CDR3: TGTGCCAGCAGCGCAGGAGGGGAGACCGGGGAGCTGTTTTTT.

This clonotype was detected many times. The J gene is TRBJ2-3, the V gene TRBV4-3; D call uncertain. The CDR3 covers 14 residues. Per germline, CDR1 LGHNA and CDR2 YSLEER. V dropped 0 bases and J dropped 5 bases, with 9 bases sitting between them. The CDR3: CASSQDKMGDTQYF. For the CDR3, the DNA is TGCGCCAGCAGCCAAGATAAGATGGGAGATACGCAGTATTTT.

This clonotype has a count of ten or more. The chain is built from TRBV9 and TRBJ2-1, with TRBD2 identical over 8 bases. J lost 4 bases, V lost 0 bases, and 3 bases had no gene match. The CDR3 is 15 residues long. Germline CDR1 is SGDLS and CDR2 is YYNGEE. CDR3 in amino acids: CASSVGASGYNEQFF. In nucleotides, the CDR3 is TGTGCCAGCAGCGTAGGGGCTAGCGGGTACAATGAGCAGTTCTTC.

This clonotype was detected ten times or more. This chain uses TRBV12-3 or TRBV12-4 with TRBJ2-5; no firm D call. The CDR3 extends over 11 amino acids. The ends were cut back, 6 bases at V and 4 bases at J, with 6 bases in the middle. The CDR3 DNA sequence: TGTGCCAGCAGCTTGGGAGAGACCCAGTACTTC. Its protein is CASSLGETQYF.

This clonotype was observed at least ten times. The rearrangement links TRBV10-3 to TRBJ2-1; the match to TRBD1 covers 10 bases. Germline CDR1 and CDR2: ENHRY and SYGVKD. The CDR3 spans 17 residues. After removal of 8 bases from V and 3 bases from J, the junction contained 13 bases not matched to a gene. The CDR3, as DNA: TGTGCCATCCGCAACGACAGGGGGCGCGAAGTCTACAATGAGCAGTTCTTC. Residues: CAIRNDRGREVYNEQFF.

This clonotype was counted many times. The chain couples TRBV19 to TRBJ2-1, with 10 bases matching TRBD1. This CDR3 is 17 amino acids long. Germline CDR1 is LNHDA and CDR2 is SQIVND (reference sequence). V dropped 5 bases and J dropped 7; count of bases not matched to a gene: 14. CDR3 nucleotides: TGTGCCAGTAGTTTTTCCATTTGGGACAGGGGTAGGAATGAGCAGTTCTTC. It is translated as CASSFSIWDRGRNEQFF.

With regard to this clonotype: A much bigger clone sits one base away, suggesting this may be a read error. The V gene is TRBV6-2 or TRBV6-3, the J gene TRBJ2-3; 11 bases agree with TRBD2. The CDR3 runs to 15 residues. Germline CDR1 and CDR2: MNHEY and SVGEGT. In nucleotides, the CDR3 is TGTGCCAGCAGTTTACTAGCGGGGGACACAGATGCGCAGTATTTT. Its translation: CASSLLAGDTDAQYF.

The table lists this clonotype with many counts. This rearrangement joins TRBV6-1 to TRBJ2-7, with 8 bases that match TRBD2. Germline trimming cut 10 bases from V and 0 bases from J; bases unmatched to any gene: 5. CDR3 size: 13 residues. Germline-derived CDR1 and CDR2 are MNHNS and SASEGT. The CDR3 loop is CATGRGDSYEQYF. In nucleotides, the CDR3 is TGTGCCACAGGGCGGGGGGACTCCTACGAGCAGTACTTC.

This clonotype appeared many times. V usage is TRBV20-1 and J usage is TRBJ2-7, with 7 bases identical to TRBD2. V shed 0 bases, J shed 3 bases, and the junction held 2 bases outside the gene matches. This CDR3 spans 13 amino acids. Germline CDR1 is DFQATT and CDR2 is SNEGSKA (reference sequence). CDR3 loop: CSARDGTNYEQYF. The CDR3 bases are TGCAGTGCTAGAGACGGGACTAACTACGAGCAGTACTTC.

This clonotype was counted at least ten times. The V gene is TRBV6-5, the J gene TRBJ2-7; 7 bases are shared with TRBD1. Germline lookup yields CDR1 MNHEY and CDR2 SVGAGI. V lost 6 bases to trimming and J lost 3 bases; unmatched junction nucleotides: 11. There are 15 residues in the CDR3. The CDR3 loop is CASRKDWTGVYEQYF. CDR3 coding DNA: TGTGCCAGCAGAAAAGATTGGACAGGAGTCTACGAGCAGTACTTC.

This clonotype was counted ten times or more. V usage is TRBV5-1 and J usage is TRBJ2-6, with 12 bases lining up with TRBD1. In germline, CDR1 is SGHRS, CDR2 YFSETQ. The CDR3 has 17 residues. With 4 bases clipped from V and 3 bases from J, the junction kept 5 bases outside the gene matches. The CDR3 loop is CASSPGQGALGANVLTF. In DNA, the CDR3 is TGCGCCAGCAGCCCGGGACAGGGGGCGCTTGGGGCCAACGTCCTGACTTTC. The variable domain in full, with the rest retrieved from reference TRBV5-1 and TRBJ2-6, is KAGVTQTPRYLIKTRGQQVTLSCSPISGHRSVSWYQQTPGQGLQFLFEYFSETQRNKGNFPGRFSGRQFSNSRSEMNVSTLELGDSALYLCASSPGQGALGANVLTFGAGSRLTVL.

This clonotype was seen ten or more times. This sequence joins TRBV7-9 and TRBJ2-7; D is possibly TRBD1 or TRBD2 (7 bases each). V was clipped by 2 bases and J by 5 bases, with 22 bases between them. CDR1 and CDR2 from the germline V gene are SEHNR and FQNEAQ (reference sequence). This CDR3 is built from 17 residues. The CDR3: CASSLRGPGEGPNEQYF. For the CDR3, the DNA is TGTGCCAGCAGCTTAAGGGGGCCGGGGGAGGGCCCAAACGAGCAGTACTTC.

This clonotype was observed a few times. The chain carries TRBV10-1 and TRBJ2-2, with D uncertain. V lost 6 bases and J 1 base, leaving 9 bases between the germline ends. CDR1 is WNHNN and CDR2 is SYGVQD in the germline V gene (reference sequence). The CDR3 spans 14 residues. DNA for the CDR3: TGCGCCAGCAGCGTCAGCGAGAACACCGGGGAGCTGTTTTTT. This translates into CASSVSENTGELFF.